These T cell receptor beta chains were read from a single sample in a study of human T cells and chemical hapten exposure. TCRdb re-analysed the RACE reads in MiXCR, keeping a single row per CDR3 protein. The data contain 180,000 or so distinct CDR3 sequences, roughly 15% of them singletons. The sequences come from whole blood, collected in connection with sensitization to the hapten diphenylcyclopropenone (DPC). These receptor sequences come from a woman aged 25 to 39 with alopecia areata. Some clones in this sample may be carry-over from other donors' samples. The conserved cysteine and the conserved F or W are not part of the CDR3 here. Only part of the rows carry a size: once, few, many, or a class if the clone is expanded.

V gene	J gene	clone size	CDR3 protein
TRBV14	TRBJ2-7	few	ASSPLGIYEQY
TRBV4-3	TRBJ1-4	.	ASSQDPGSGEKLF
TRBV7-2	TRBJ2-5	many	ASSPQTGETQY
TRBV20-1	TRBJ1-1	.	SAGDRMNTEAF
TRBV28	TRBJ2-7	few	ASSSPGQGASEQY
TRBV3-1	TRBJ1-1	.	ASSPGQGLSEAF
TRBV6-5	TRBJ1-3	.	ASSRLGTGVGNTIY
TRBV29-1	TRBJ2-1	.	SARSPGGRAPYNEQF
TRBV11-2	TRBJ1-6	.	ASSSTVRWSYNSPLH
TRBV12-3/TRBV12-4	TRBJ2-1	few	ASSQSGTTWFNEQF
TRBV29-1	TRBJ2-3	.	SVEGTSGGRDTQY
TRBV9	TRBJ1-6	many	ASSGTLNNSPLH
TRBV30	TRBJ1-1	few	AWRDQRDTEAF
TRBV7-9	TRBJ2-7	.	ASSLGPGQGHEQY
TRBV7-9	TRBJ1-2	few	ASSFSNSDSPGYT
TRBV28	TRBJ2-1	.	ASRSANNEQF
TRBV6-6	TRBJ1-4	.	ASSQGASVKKLF
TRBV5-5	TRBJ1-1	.	ASSLGLRNTEAF
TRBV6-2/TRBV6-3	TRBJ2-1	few	ASSIRTERWEQF
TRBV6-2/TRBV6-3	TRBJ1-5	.	ASSYVGRQPQH
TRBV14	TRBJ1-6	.	ASSQGSSRVISPLH
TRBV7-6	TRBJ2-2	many	ASSLGGGRNTGELF
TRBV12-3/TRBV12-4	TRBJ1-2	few	ASRGPTRGYT
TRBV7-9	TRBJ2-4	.	ASSSPGQDIQY
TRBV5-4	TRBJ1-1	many	ASSWDRGTTEAF
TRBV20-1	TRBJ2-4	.	SARVPAASGRGGNIQY
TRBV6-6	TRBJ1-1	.	ASTSGAEAF
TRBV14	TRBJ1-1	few	ASSHWTGVNTEAF
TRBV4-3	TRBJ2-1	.	ASSQETGDYNEQF
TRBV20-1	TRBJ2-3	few	SWATGEGGDTQY
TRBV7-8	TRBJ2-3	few	ASRNGRISRTDTQY
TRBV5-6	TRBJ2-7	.	ASSLWGRNADEQY
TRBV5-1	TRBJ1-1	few	ASSWTRHTEAF
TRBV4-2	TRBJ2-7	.	ASSQATTSGRTEQY
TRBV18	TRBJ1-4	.	ASSPLPGPIKEKLF
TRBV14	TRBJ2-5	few	ASRQSGETQY
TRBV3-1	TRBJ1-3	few	ASSPTKAGNTIY
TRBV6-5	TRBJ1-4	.	ASSPDGDNEKLF
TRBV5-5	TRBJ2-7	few	ASSLVGAAVSYEQY
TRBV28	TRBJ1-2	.	ASSSGTAHHYGYT
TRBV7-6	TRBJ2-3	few	ASSYRGVFTDTQY
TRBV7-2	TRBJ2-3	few	ASSKGTGGRIRDTQY
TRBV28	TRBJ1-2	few	ASSLVSYGYT
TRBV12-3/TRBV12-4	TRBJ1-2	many	ASSSRDTHGHGYT
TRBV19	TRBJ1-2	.	ASSPRSNYGYT
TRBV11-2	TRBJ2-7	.	ASSFLGTGGYEQY
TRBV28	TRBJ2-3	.	ASSTLAGGRDTQY
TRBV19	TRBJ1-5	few	ASSMRDNQPQH
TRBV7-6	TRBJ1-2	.	ASSLRQGSNYGYT
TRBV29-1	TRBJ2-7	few	SSQTGPYEQY
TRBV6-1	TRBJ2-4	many	ASSQGRVEGIQY
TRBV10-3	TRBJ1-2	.	AITPNPGQGVDGYT
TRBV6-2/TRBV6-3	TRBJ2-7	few	ASTGRGDRGYY
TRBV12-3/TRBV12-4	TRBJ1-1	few	ASSPRQGSGSTEAF
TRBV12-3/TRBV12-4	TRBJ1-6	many	ASTTLGDSPLH
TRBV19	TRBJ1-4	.	ASSKQDRWEKLF
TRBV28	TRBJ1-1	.	ASNTGLTDEAF